The next 28 T cell receptor beta chains were all read from a single sample in a study of CD8 T cells in ankylosing spondylitis. TCRdb re-derived calls from the 5' RACE reads in MiXCR, one entry per CDR3 protein. The sample has some 63,000 distinct CDR3 sequences, over 5% seen once. Material: synovial fluid, either unsorted or a sorted T cell fraction (not recorded which). The receptors come from a male donor with ankylosing spondylitis.

The sample holds many counts of this clonotype. The CDR3 protein is CASIPSSLISYNEQFF. The CDR3 region has the DNA TGTGCCAGCATCCCCTCCAGCCTCATCTCCTACAATGAGCAGTTCTTC. The chain is built from TRBV28 and TRBJ2-1; D gene ambiguous. Germline V gene data show CDR1 as MDHEN and CDR2 as SYDVKM. V was cut by 7 bases and J by 0 bases, with 16 bases left in between. CDR3 length equals 16 residues.

The chain recombines TRBV19 with TRBJ2-3, with TRBD2 as a possible D gene (5 bases). The length of the CDR3 is 13 residues. The germline V and J ends were trimmed by 5 bases and 2 bases, with 8 bases remaining between them. Germline CDR1 reads LNHDA; CDR2 reads SQIVND (reference sequence). CDR3 sequence: CASSGGTTDTQYF. CDR3 nucleotide sequence: TGTGCCAGTAGTGGAGGAACCACAGATACGCAGTATTTT.

This clonotype has ten or more counts. The V call is TRBV28, the J call TRBJ1-5, with a tentative D call TRBD1 (5 bases). Trimming cost V 6 bases and J 2 bases, with 17 bases left between them. CDR3 length: 16 amino acids. Germline lookup yields CDR1 MDHEN and CDR2 SYDVKM. CDR3 nucleotides: TGTGCCAGCAGCCCGGGACTCTTGGGTGGCAATCAGCCCCAGCATTTT. This gives the protein CASSPGLLGGNQPQHF.

The V gene is TRBV20-1, the J gene TRBJ2-1; 10 bases align to TRBD1. This CDR3 has 15 residues. V trimming: 1 base; J trimming: 5 bases; junction bases outside the gene matches: 5. CDR1 is DFQATT and CDR2 is SNEGSKA in the germline V gene (reference sequence). Written as DNA, the CDR3 is TGCAGTGCTAGAGTAGACAGGGGGCTCGACAATGAGCAGTTCTTC. Residues: CSARVDRGLDNEQFF.

This clonotype has a count of ten or more. This chain uses TRBV20-1 with TRBJ2-7, with D possibly TRBD2 on 6 matching bases. CDR1 is DFQATT and CDR2 is SNEGSKA in the germline V gene (reference sequence). Deletions cut 5 bases from V and 6 bases from J, with 14 bases between. The length of the CDR3 is 12 residues. CDR3: CSAAGQELEQYF. The CDR3 nucleotides read TGCAGTGCTGCGGGGCAAGAGCTCGAGCAGTACTTC.

The table lists this clonotype with a few counts. The rearrangement links TRBV20-1 to TRBJ2-3; 13 bases align to TRBD2. The V segment lost 6 bases and the J segment 4 bases; nucleotides outside the gene matches: 4. Germline assignment: CDR1 DFQATT and CDR2 SNEGSKA (reference sequence). CDR3 length equals 14 residues. The CDR3 reads CSARTSGRADTQYF. CDR3 coding DNA: TGCAGTGCCAGGACTAGCGGGAGAGCAGATACGCAGTATTTT.

This clonotype was seen many times. The chain couples TRBV11-2 to TRBJ2-7; no firm D call. Trimming stripped 3 bases from V and 4 bases from J, with 7 bases between. CDR1 SGHAT and CDR2 FQNNGV come from the germline V gene. The CDR3 is made up of 12 amino acids. The CDR3 sequence: CASSLADYEQYF. The CDR3 bases are TGTGCCAGCAGCTTGGCAGATTACGAGCAGTACTTC.

In its sample, this clonotype was seen many times. The chain uses TRBV7-9 and TRBJ2-1; the D is unclear. CDR3 length equals 15 residues. From germline, CDR1 is SEHNR and CDR2 FQNEAQ (reference sequence). Between the trimmed V and J ends, which lost 3 bases and 2 bases, there was a span of 11 bases. CDR3 in DNA: TGTGCCAGCAGCTTCGACCGTTCAACCTACAATGAGCAGTTCTTC. Translation gives CASSFDRSTYNEQFF.

This clonotype was counted at least ten times. The DNA of the CDR3 is TGTGCCAGCAGGAGCGAGCAGTACTTC. Protein sequence: CASRSEQYF. The chain couples TRBV6-4 to TRBJ2-7, with no clear D. The CDR3 covers 9 residues. Trimming shortened V by 6 bases and J by 6 bases, and 3 bases separated the two germline ends. CDR1 is MRHNA, CDR2 SNTAGT, per germline.

This clonotype was observed at least ten times. This chain joins TRBV28 and TRBJ2-7, with D maybe TRBD2 (6 bases). This CDR3 contains 15 residues. Trimming left V 1 base short and J 2 bases short, with 12 bases between. Looked up from germline, CDR1 is MDHEN and CDR2 is SYDVKM. DNA for the CDR3: TGTGCCAGCAGTTTATCAGGGACTCGGGCCTACGAGCAGTACTTC. The encoded protein is CASSLSGTRAYEQYF.

Ten or more counts support this clonotype. The rearrangement links TRBV4-2 to TRBJ2-3; D could derive from TRBD1 or TRBD2 (5 bases each). Germline lookup yields CDR1 LGHNA and CDR2 YNFKEQ. V lost 6 bases and J lost 2, with 15 bases in between. This CDR3 region has 15 residues. CDR3 nucleotide sequence: TGTGCCAGCAGTTACGTTGGGGGAGACACAGATACGCAGTATTTT. Its translation: CASSYVGGDTDTQYF.

The rearrangement uses TRBV9 and TRBJ2-1; 7 bases are shared with TRBD2. Per the germline V gene, CDR1 is SGDLS and CDR2 is YYNGEE. The length of the CDR3 is 15 residues. After removal of 1 base from V and 3 bases from J, the junction contained 4 bases not matched to a gene. The CDR3 nucleotides read TGTGCCAGCAGCGTATGCGGGAGCTTCTACAATGAGCAGTTCTTC. This sequence encodes CASSVCGSFYNEQFF.

In regard to this clonotype: Its ends do not fully match the called genes, so a read error is possible. V is TRBV6-2 or TRBV6-3 and J is TRBJ2-6; D gene unclear. From germline, CDR1 is MNHEY and CDR2 SVGEGT. CDR3 length: 12 residues. CDR3 bases: TGTACCAGCCAACCTGGGGCCAACGTCCTGACTTTC. It translates to CTSQPGANVLTF.

This clonotype was observed many times. The chain carries TRBV7-8 and TRBJ1-4; D is unclear. This CDR3 has 13 residues. Trimming pared 5 bases from V and 7 bases from J, leaving 11 bases between. Germline assignment: CDR1 SGHVS and CDR2 FQNEAQ. CDR3 loop: CASSIVGGEKLFF. In DNA form, the CDR3 reads TGTGCCAGCAGCATCGTGGGTGGTGAAAAACTGTTTTTT.

This clonotype has more than one count but fewer than ten. The chain has TRBV7-8 and TRBJ1-5; possible D gene TRBD1, 6 bases. Germline V gives CDR1 SGHVS, CDR2 FQNEAQ. The CDR3 length is 16 residues. V lost 6 bases and J lost 4, with 19 bases in between. CDR3 nucleotide sequence: TGTGCCAGCAGTTGGCGACCCCGGGACAAAAATCAGCCCCAGCATTTT. Translating gives CASSWRPRDKNQPQHF.

The table lists this clonotype with a few counts. The chain has TRBV9 and TRBJ2-3; 8 bases are a match to TRBD2. Germline V lookup: CDR1 SGDLS, CDR2 YYNGEE. V gave up 5 bases and J gave up 2 bases; unmatched junction bases: 13. This CDR3 is 17 amino acids long. The DNA for the CDR3 is TGTGCCAGCAGTCGGAATGGACTAGCCGGAATCACAGATACGCAGTATTTT. Translation gives CASSRNGLAGITDTQYF. Complete variable domain (other parts from reference TRBV9 and TRBJ2-3): DSGVTQTPKHLITATGQRVTLRCSPRSGDLSVYWYQQSLDQGLQFLIQYYNGEERAKGNILERFSAQQFPDLHSELNLSSLELGDSALYFCASSRNGLAGITDTQYFGPGTRLTVL.

The table lists this clonotype with many counts. The chain has TRBV12-3 or TRBV12-4 and TRBJ2-1; 10 bases map to TRBD1. The junction had 8 bases not matched to a gene; V was cut back by 4 bases and J by 8 bases. The CDR3 covers 15 residues. The CDR3 region has the DNA TGTGCCAGCAGTTCCCGGGACAGGGGCACACATGAGCAGTTCTTC. Translating it yields CASSSRDRGTHEQFF.

The V call is TRBV11-1, the J call TRBJ2-3, with D possibly matching TRBD2 (6 bases). CDR1 is SGHAT, CDR2 FQDESV, per germline (reference sequence). V lost 5 bases and J lost 1, with 22 bases in between. The CDR3 length is 18 residues. CDR3 sequence: CASSPTGGGKVGTDTQYF. The DNA of the CDR3 is TGTGCCAGCAGCCCAACCGGTGGCGGGAAGGTCGGCACAGATACGCAGTATTTT.

This clonotype was recorded at least ten times. This chain joins TRBV5-1 and TRBJ2-1; TRBD1 matches 7 bases. The CDR3 runs 16 residues. CDR1 is SGHRS, CDR2 YFSETQ, per germline. Losses at the gene ends were 3 bases for V and 0 bases for J; bases not matched to a gene: 6. The CDR3 here is CASSSTGSSSYNEQFF. The CDR3, as DNA: TGCGCCAGCAGCTCGACAGGGTCTAGCTCCTACAATGAGCAGTTCTTC.

This clonotype has more than one count but fewer than ten. The chain combines TRBV5-5 with TRBJ1-6; unclear D gene. CDR1 is SGHKS and CDR2 is YYEKEE in the germline V gene (reference sequence). The V end lost 2 bases, the J end lost 8 bases, and 11 bases lay between the germline ends. CDR3 length: 14 residues. The CDR3 region has the DNA TGTGCCAGCAGCTTCCAAGGCGCCGATTCACCCCTCCACTTT. It codes for CASSFQGADSPLHF.

The table lists this clonotype with many counts. With a much larger clone just one base away, this may be a read error. The chain uses TRBV6-1 and TRBJ1-5, with a weak D call TRBD1 (6 bases). Germline-derived CDR1 and CDR2 are MNHNS and SASEGT. CDR3 length: 12 residues. The V and J ends lost 6 bases and 4 bases respectively, with 7 bases between them. CDR3 residues: CASRDSNQPQHF. The CDR3 nucleotides are TGTGCCAGCAGGGACAGTAATCAGCCCCAGCATTTT.

This clonotype was counted between two and nine times. CDR3 in DNA: TGTGCCAGCAGTTTATGGGGGACTAGCGGGAGATGGGGGAATGAGCAGTTCTTC. This translates into CASSLWGTSGRWGNEQFF. The rearrangement links TRBV28 to TRBJ2-1, with 14 bases lining up with TRBD2. Germline V gene lookup returns CDR1 MDHEN and CDR2 SYDVKM. The V gene end was trimmed by 0 bases and the J gene end by 7 bases; junction bases not matched to a gene: 8. The CDR3 is 18 amino acids.

This clonotype was seen only a few times. The chain has TRBV20-1 and TRBJ1-3; D is perhaps TRBD1 (5 bases). This CDR3 region has 17 residues. Germline CDR1 reads DFQATT; CDR2 reads SNEGSKA (reference sequence). V dropped 0 bases and J dropped 4 bases, with 19 bases sitting between them. The CDR3 coding sequence is TGCAGTGCTAGAGATCCAGAAGCCCGGGGGTCAGGAAACACCATATATTTT. This translates into CSARDPEARGSGNTIYF.

This clonotype was seen repeatedly, ten times or more. The chain couples TRBV4-1 to TRBJ2-1; 8 nucleotides agree with TRBD2. J lost 6 bases, V lost 1 base, and 8 bases had no gene match. CDR3 length: 16 amino acids. CDR1 is MGHRA, CDR2 YSYEKL, per germline. The CDR3 DNA reads as TGCGCCAGCAGCCAAGGAAAATTAGCGGGAACCAATGAGCAGTTCTTC. Protein: CASSQGKLAGTNEQFF.

In its sample, this clonotype was seen many times. The chain recombines TRBV6-2 or TRBV6-3 with TRBJ1-1, with D hard to call. V lost 5 bases, J lost 5 bases, and 6 bases lay in between. The germline V gene has CDR1 MNHEY and CDR2 SVGEGT. The CDR3 consists of 11 residues. CDR3 sequence reads: CASSHGTEAFF. The CDR3 DNA reads TGTGCCAGCAGTCACGGGACTGAAGCTTTCTTT.

The chain links TRBV6-5 to TRBJ1-1, with unresolved D. This CDR3 contains 15 residues. The V end was cut by 2 bases, the J end by 1 base, with 11 bases between. The germline gives CDR1 MNHEY, CDR2 SVGAGI. CDR3 sequence reads: CASSYGRTANTEAFF. The CDR3 DNA reads TGTGCCAGCAGTTACGGCCGGACGGCGAACACTGAAGCTTTCTTT.

This clonotype has at least ten counts. The chain recombines TRBV12-3 or TRBV12-4 with TRBJ2-4, with 16 nucleotides matching TRBD2. V lost 3 bases, J lost 1 base, and 15 bases stayed unmatched. The CDR3 runs to 22 residues. The CDR3 reads CASSFLDRVGLAGGRAKNIQYF. In DNA form, the CDR3 reads TGTGCCAGCAGTTTTCTGGACAGGGTGGGACTAGCGGGAGGGCGCGCCAAAAACATTCAGTACTTC.

This clonotype was counted between two and nine times. This chain joins TRBV20-1 and TRBJ2-1; TRBD2 matches 8 bases. V was clipped by 3 bases and J by 8 bases; unmatched bases: 3. CDR3 length equals 12 residues. The germline V gene encodes CDR1 DFQATT and CDR2 SNEGSKA (reference sequence). CDR3 DNA: TGCAGTGCTAGCGGGAGGGCCCATGAGCAGTTCTTC. It yields the protein CSASGRAHEQFF.